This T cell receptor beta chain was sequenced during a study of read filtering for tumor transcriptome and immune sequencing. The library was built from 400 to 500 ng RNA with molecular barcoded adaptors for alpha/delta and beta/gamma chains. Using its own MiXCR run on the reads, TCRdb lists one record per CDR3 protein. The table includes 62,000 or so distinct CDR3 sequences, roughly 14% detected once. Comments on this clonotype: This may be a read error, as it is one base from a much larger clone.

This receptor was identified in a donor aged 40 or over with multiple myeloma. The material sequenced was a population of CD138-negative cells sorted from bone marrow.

The CDR3 reads CASGRPSGVYDQYF. The CDR3 DNA follows: TGTGCCAGCGGCCGCCCTAGCGGGGTTTACGATCAGTACTTC. The genes are TRBV11-1 and TRBJ2-7, with 9 positions matching TRBD2. Looked up from germline, CDR1 is SGHAT and CDR2 is FQDESV (reference sequence). The CDR3 loop spans 14 amino acids.